The T cell receptor beta chain under discussion was sequenced for a study of control samples from healthy donors and cancer patients. Produced via immunoSEQ multiplex PCR; TCRdb's table is partial and in-frame only. Counted here are roughly 41,000 clones, about 95% occurring once; the ten biggest clones make up under 30%. The V end lost 4 bases, the J end lost 7 bases, and 14 bases lay between the germline ends. Germline-derived CDR1 and CDR2 are SGHNT and YYREEE (reference sequence). The CDR3 consists of 14 residues. This TCR derives from a man between 60 and 70 years old in good health. The chain links TRBV5-4 to TRBJ1-4, with D tentatively TRBD1 (5 bases). Material: blood. For the CDR3, the DNA is TGTGCCAGCAGCGGGGGAGGGTCGGGTGAAAAACTGTTTTTT. This translates into CASSGGGSGEKLFF.